The 23 T cell receptor beta chains below were found in one sample sequenced in a study of cytomegalovirus exposure and HLA in healthy donors. With 60 Vbeta and 13 Jbeta primers, the PCR was carried out. Here immunoSEQ multiplex PCR was the method, and the copy in TCRdb shows in-frame clones only, minus some. The data show 100,000 to 150,000 clones, about 76% seen once. Sequenced material: PBMCs. Source of these receptors: a man between 18 and 35 years old in good health and CMV-seronegative.

The V and J genes are TRBV5-1 and TRBJ2-7; D is unresolved. The V gene lost 5 bases and the J gene lost 6 bases, with 12 bases spanning the gap. Per the germline V gene, CDR1 is SGHRS and CDR2 is YFSETQ. This CDR3 contains 12 residues. As DNA, the CDR3 is TGCGCCAGCAGTCCCGGTGATAGCGAGCAGTACTTC. This codes for CASSPGDSEQYF.

V is TRBV4-1 and J is TRBJ2-1, with D perhaps TRBD1 (5 bases). From germline, CDR1 is MGHRA and CDR2 YSYEKL. V was pared by 4 bases and J by 0 bases, with 16 bases between. The CDR3 has 17 residues. The CDR3, as DNA: TGCGCCAGCAGCCCCCTAAGAAGGGGTCGCTCCTACAATGAGCAGTTCTTC. Its protein product is CASSPLRRGRSYNEQFF.

Here the CDR3 DNA reads TGCGCCAGCAGCTTGGGACAGGGTCCCTACGAGCAGTACTTC. Its translation is CASSLGQGPYEQYF. The V and J genes are TRBV5-1 and TRBJ2-7, with 7 bases identical to TRBD1. Germline V lookup: CDR1 SGHRS, CDR2 YFSETQ. V was pared by 0 bases and J by 2 bases, with 2 bases of the junction left unmatched. The CDR3 consists of 14 residues.

V gene TRBV30 combines with J gene TRBJ2-5; 10 nucleotides align to TRBD2. Unmatched junction bases numbered 6, after V lost 3 bases and J lost 5 bases. The CDR3 has 14 amino acids. The germline gives CDR1 GTSNPN, CDR2 SVGIG (reference sequence). CDR3 sequence: CAWRERGGGETQYF. In DNA, the CDR3 is TGTGCCTGGAGGGAGCGGGGGGGCGGGGAGACCCAGTACTTC.

This clone was counted a single time. This chain connects TRBV7-6 to TRBJ2-2; possible D gene TRBD1, 6 bases. V dropped 0 bases and J dropped 5 bases, with 10 bases sitting between them. The CDR3 runs 15 residues. The germline V gene encodes CDR1 SGHVS and CDR2 FNYEAQ. The CDR3 spells CASSLAWTVTGELFF. The CDR3 DNA sequence: TGTGCCAGCAGCTTAGCGTGGACAGTTACCGGGGAGCTGTTTTTT.

J is TRBJ1-1 and V is TRBV2, with 7 bases lining up with TRBD1. This CDR3 has 11 amino acids. CDR1 and CDR2 from the germline V gene are SNHLY and FYNNEI. V gave up 6 bases and J gave up 8 bases; unmatched junction bases: 3. The DNA of the CDR3 is TGTGCCAGCAGGGAGGGACAGGAAGCTTTCTTT. It encodes CASREGQEAFF.

This clone has just one count. The rearrangement uses TRBV5-1 and TRBJ1-1; 8 nucleotides match TRBD1. With V trimmed by 1 base and J by 4 bases, 6 bases remained unmatched. The CDR3 has 15 residues. Germline-derived CDR1 and CDR2 are SGHRS and YFSETQ. CDR3 sequence reads: CASSLRQGAGTEAFF. The DNA for the CDR3 is TGCGCCAGCAGCTTGCGGCAGGGGGCAGGCACTGAAGCTTTCTTT.

The genes are TRBV28 and TRBJ1-4; maybe TRBD1 (5 bases). V was trimmed by 4 bases and J by 5 bases, leaving 17 bases between them. This CDR3 is 16 amino acids long. Looked up from germline, CDR1 is MDHEN and CDR2 is SYDVKM. CDR3: CASSSPRRGVNEKLFF. As DNA, the CDR3 is TGTGCCAGCAGTTCCCCTCGTCGGGGGGTAAATGAAAAACTGTTTTTT.

The V gene is TRBV19, the J gene TRBJ1-2, with a possible D match to TRBD1 (6 bases). Germline assignment: CDR1 LNHDA and CDR2 SQIVND (reference sequence). V lost 5 bases, J lost 3 bases, and 16 bases lay in between. The CDR3 has 15 amino acids. CDR3 protein: CASSLWTEEYYGYTF. The CDR3 bases are TGTGCCAGTAGTCTTTGGACAGAGGAGTACTATGGCTACACCTTC.

This clone was picked up a small number of times. The chain couples TRBV28 to TRBJ1-4; D perhaps matches TRBD1 (5 bases). This CDR3 has 13 amino acids. Germline V gene lookup returns CDR1 MDHEN and CDR2 SYDVKM. Trimming removed 2 bases from V and 14 bases from J, with 15 bases in between. The CDR3 region has the DNA TGTGCCAGCAGTTTACTCGGGGGGAAAGTTCTGTTTTTT. This translates into CASSLLGGKVLFF.

This clone showed up just a few times. The chain joins TRBV4-2 to TRBJ1-2; TRBD1 matches at 8 bases. CDR3 length: 15 residues. From germline, CDR1 is LGHNA and CDR2 YNFKEQ. V lost 6 bases, J lost 4 bases, and 10 bases stayed unmatched. The CDR3 protein is CASRARQGLAYGYTF. CDR3 sequence (DNA): TGTGCCAGCAGGGCAAGACAGGGGCTAGCCTATGGCTACACCTTC.

The chain joins TRBV4-3 to TRBJ1-2; TRBD1 might be the D (5 bases). CDR3 length: 16 amino acids. Between the trimmed V and J ends, which lost 0 bases and 4 bases, there was a span of 15 bases. Germline CDR1 and CDR2: LGHNA and YSLEER. The CDR3 DNA reads TGCGCCAGCAGCCAAGATCCCTATGGGGGGGGCTATGGCTACACCTTC. Its protein is CASSQDPYGGGYGYTF.

Concerning this clone: The sample has other DNA sequences that encode this CDR3 too. This rearrangement joins TRBV19 to TRBJ1-1; 7 bases fit TRBD1. V trimming: 5 bases; J trimming: 2 bases; junction bases outside the gene matches: 5. Per the germline V gene, CDR1 is LNHDA and CDR2 is SQIVND (reference sequence). This CDR3 is 14 amino acids long. CDR3 sequence reads: CASSQGTVNTEAFF. The CDR3 DNA reads TGTGCCAGTAGTCAAGGGACAGTCAACACTGAAGCTTTCTTT.

This clone has just one count. The rearrangement links TRBV7-6 to TRBJ1-1, with 7 nucleotides matching TRBD1. This CDR3 has 14 residues. Germline values: CDR1 SGHVS, CDR2 FNYEAQ. J was trimmed by 0 bases and V by 5 bases; bases with no gene match: 3. Here the CDR3 reads CASSGTELNTEAFF. The CDR3 DNA reads TGTGCCAGCAGCGGGACAGAGCTGAACACTGAAGCTTTCTTT.

The chain uses TRBV11-3 and TRBJ2-7; 8 positions match TRBD1. J lost 6 bases, V lost 5 bases, and 9 bases had no gene match. The CDR3 has 14 residues. Germline lookup yields CDR1 SGHNT and CDR2 YENEEA. In nucleotides, the CDR3 is TGTGCCAGCAGCGAGGGACAGGAAAAGCTCGAGCAGTACTTC. As protein: CASSEGQEKLEQYF. The whole variable domain, filled in from reference TRBV11-3 and TRBJ2-7, reads EAGVVQSPRYKIIEKKQPVAFWCNPISGHNTLYWYLQNLGQGPELLIRYENEEAVDDSQLPKDRFSAERLKGVDSTLKIQPAELGDSAVYLCASSEGQEKLEQYFGPGTRLTVT.

This sequence joins TRBV28 and TRBJ1-2; 7 bases align to TRBD1. The CDR3 has 13 residues. CDR1 and CDR2 (germline): MDHEN, SYDVKM. V trimming: 7 bases; J trimming: 4 bases; junction bases outside the gene matches: 6. The CDR3 DNA follows: TGTGCCAGCACCCCAGACAGGGCCTATGGCTACACCTTC. It specifies CASTPDRAYGYTF.

The chain uses TRBV4-1 and TRBJ2-2; 7 nucleotides agree with TRBD1. The V gene's germline CDR1 is MGHRA and CDR2 YSYEKL. The ends lost 0 bases at V and 12 bases at J; junction bases unmatched: 4. CDR3 length equals 13 residues. The CDR3 region has the DNA TGCGCCAGCAGCCAAGAGGGACAGATAAAGCTGTTTTTT. Protein sequence: CASSQEGQIKLFF.

The V gene is TRBV10-3, the J gene TRBJ1-2, with a tentative D call TRBD1 (6 bases). V was pared by 5 bases and J by 1 base, with 11 bases between. This CDR3 has 14 amino acids. Germline V lookup: CDR1 ENHRY, CDR2 SYGVKD. The CDR3 nucleotides are TGTGCCATCAGTAGACAGGAAGTTAACTATGGCTACACCTTC. Translation gives CAISRQEVNYGYTF.

The rearrangement joins TRBV14 to TRBJ1-1; 7 bases align to TRBD1. The V gene's germline CDR1 is SGHDN and CDR2 FVKESK. CDR3 size: 15 residues. The trim removed 1 base at V and 1 base at J, leaving 3 bases unmatched. CDR3 nucleotides: TGTGCCAGCAGCCAAGGTGCAGGGGGGAACACTGAAGCTTTCTTT. Translation gives CASSQGAGGNTEAFF.

The rearrangement joins TRBV5-6 to TRBJ2-3; D possibly corresponds to TRBD2 (5 bases). CDR1 and CDR2 (germline): SGHDT, YYEEEE. This CDR3 region has 15 residues. V lost 3 bases to trimming and J lost 8 bases, with 19 bases between them. CDR3 region: CASSWGGVLGVTQYF. The CDR3, as DNA: TGTGCCAGCAGCTGGGGTGGGGTCCTCGGGGTTACGCAGTATTTT.

This chain joins TRBV4-3 and TRBJ2-7, with TRBD2 matching 9 bases. Germline CDR1 LGHNA, CDR2 YSLEER. The trim removed 0 bases at V and 2 bases at J, leaving 5 bases unmatched. The CDR3 spans 16 residues. The chain's CDR3 is CASSQDSGGGAYEQYF. Written as DNA, the CDR3 is TGCGCCAGCAGCCAAGATTCTGGCGGGGGGGCCTACGAGCAGTACTTC.

Note on this clone: The identical CDR3 is also encoded by other nucleotide sequences in the sample. V usage is TRBV9 and J usage is TRBJ1-1, with D hard to call. With 2 bases removed from V and 1 base from J, the gap between germline ends came to 6 bases. The CDR3 runs 13 residues. Germline CDR1 reads SGDLS; CDR2 reads YYNGEE. CDR3 coding DNA: TGTGCCAGCAGCGTTGGGCGGAACACTGAAGCTTTCTTT. It yields the protein CASSVGRNTEAFF.

The CDR3 reads CASSEGQIPTTGYGYTF. The DNA for the CDR3 is TGTGCCAGCAGCGAAGGACAGATTCCCACAACGGGGTATGGCTACACCTTC. This chain joins TRBV9 and TRBJ1-2, with D possibly matching TRBD1 (6 bases). The V gene lost 3 bases and the J gene lost 5 bases, with 23 bases spanning the gap. The CDR3 spans 17 residues. Germline values: CDR1 SGDLS, CDR2 YYNGEE.